Shown below are 8 T cell receptor beta chains from a single sample sequenced in a study of shared clonotypes between healthy human individuals. Only in-frame clones appear in the TCRdb table, and some are missing; sequencing was by immunoSEQ multiplex PCR. The table shows around 500,000 clones, with roughly 78% occurring only once. Input material: PBMCs. These receptors were obtained from a woman aged 40 to 55 in good health. Some clones in this sample may be carry-over from other donors' samples.

This clone came up once. CDR3 region: CASSQDVTRTQYF. Here the CDR3 DNA reads TGTGCCAGCAGCCAAGACGTGACGAGGACGCAGTATTTT. The V and J genes are TRBV14 and TRBJ2-3; the D is unclear. V lost 0 bases, J lost 9 bases, and 10 bases lay in between. The CDR3 is made up of 13 amino acids. In germline, CDR1 is SGHDN, CDR2 FVKESK.

This clone was counted once. This chain joins TRBV5-1 and TRBJ2-3, with 12 bases lining up with TRBD1. In germline, CDR1 is SGHRS, CDR2 YFSETQ. J lost 3 bases, V lost 8 bases, and 13 bases had no gene match. The CDR3 consists of 17 residues. The CDR3 DNA reads as TGCGCCAGTAAGGGACAGGGGGCTGATTCGGCGACAGATACGCAGTATTTT. Protein: CASKGQGADSATDTQYF.

The chain joins TRBV30 to TRBJ2-2; possibly TRBD1 or TRBD2 for D (5 bases each). The CDR3 loop spans 13 amino acids. Germline V gene data show CDR1 as GTSNPN and CDR2 as SVGIG (reference sequence). Trimming cost V 2 bases and J 6 bases, with 10 bases left between them. The CDR3 sequence is CAWSWGMAGELFF. The DNA of the CDR3 is TGTGCCTGGAGTTGGGGGATGGCCGGGGAGCTGTTTTTT.

This chain links TRBV5-1 with TRBJ2-2, with 12 bases aligning to TRBD2. J gave up 4 bases and V 4 bases, and 14 bases lay outside the gene matches. Germline V gene data show CDR1 as SGHRS and CDR2 as YFSETQ. This CDR3 has 19 amino acids. The CDR3 loop reads CASSPSLAGGTRGTGELFF. The CDR3 DNA reads TGCGCCAGCAGCCCGAGCCTAGCGGGAGGGACGAGGGGCACCGGGGAGCTGTTTTTT.

The chain has TRBV19 and TRBJ1-1; D remains unclear. V gave up 2 bases and J gave up 4 bases, with 8 bases separating them. Germline V lookup: CDR1 LNHDA, CDR2 SQIVND (reference sequence). This CDR3 is 13 amino acids long. For the CDR3, the DNA is TGTGCCAGTAGTATACGGCAGGTCACTGAAGCTTTCTTT. Translation gives CASSIRQVTEAFF.

The chain has TRBV10-2 and TRBJ2-1, with D unresolved. V lost 1 base, J lost 10 bases, and 5 bases lay in between. Germline CDR1 and CDR2: WSHSY and SAAADI. The length of the CDR3 is 11 residues. The CDR3 DNA is TGCGCCAGCAGTGAGTTTTTAGAGCAGTTCTTC. Translating it yields CASSEFLEQFF.

V is TRBV6-5 and J is TRBJ1-2; perhaps TRBD1 as D (5 bases). Trimming left V 4 bases short and J 6 bases short, with 15 bases between. The germline V gene has CDR1 MNHEY and CDR2 SVGAGI. CDR3 length equals 14 residues. The CDR3 DNA follows: TGTGCCAGCAGTTTCCGGGACGGTCGTGATGGCTACACCTTC. Translated, it gives CASSFRDGRDGYTF.

The chain employs TRBV28 and TRBJ2-7; 7 bases map to TRBD1. Germline CDR1 is MDHEN and CDR2 is SYDVKM. This CDR3 is 15 amino acids long. V lost 5 bases to trimming and J lost 6 bases; unmatched junction nucleotides: 13. Written as DNA, the CDR3 is TGTGCCAGCAGTCCGCCTGCCGGGACAGTGGGCGAGCAGTACTTC. It is translated as CASSPPAGTVGEQYF.